This TCR beta chain comes out of a study of T cell repertoires in aging, cancer and after chemotherapy. Study-level information: Pre- and post-chemotherapy samples were paired from chronic lymphocytic leukemia patients treated with fludarabine- or bendamustine-based regimens. The whole study produced a dataset of roughly 8.6 million TCR reads. Study-level results: Age-matched healthy donors had significantly more diverse, less clonal blood TCR repertoires than untreated cancer patients. No conclusions about immunological memory after chemotherapy can be drawn from the repertoire data.

Germline V gene sequence: CDR1 GTSNPN, CDR2 SVGIG (reference sequence). V was cut by 2 bases and J by 8 bases, with 15 bases left in between. CDR3 size: 13 residues. TRB rearrangements spanning V, D and J were amplified using mixed TRB-A/B primers. TCRdb re-called the multiplex PCR reads through MiXCR, storing one row per CDR3 protein. This table has about 1,300 distinct CDR3 sequences, about three fifths appearing once. The template was genomic DNA from peripheral blood, not RNA. This clonotype was recorded a few times. No antigen is known for it. The gene calls are TRBV30 and TRBJ1-2; D possibly corresponds to TRBD1 (5 bases). Sequenced material: blood. The clonotype originates from a human donor with a blood cancer. CDR3 loop: CAWSLGRADGYTF. In DNA, the CDR3 is TGTGCCTGGAGTCTTGGCAGGGCTGACGGCTACACCTTC.